The entry below gives a single TCR beta chain sequence along with its context. No antigen is known for it. Germline lookup yields CDR1 GTSNPN and CDR2 SVGIG (reference sequence). With 2 bases clipped from V and 4 bases from J, the junction kept 8 bases outside the gene matches. The CDR3 spans 15 residues. This sample was included in a study of radiotherapy plus CTLA-4 blockade in lung cancer. Notes on the study in general: Expansion of tumor-derived TCR clones was observed in blood after radiotherapy plus ipilimumab.

Focal radiation plus CTLA-4 blockade with ipilimumab was given to patients with chemo-refractory metastatic non-small-cell lung cancer. This table comes from immunoSEQ multiplex PCR, and its TCRdb copy is limited to in-frame clones, with some not included. The data show some 71,000 clones, 76% seen once. The specimen was peripheral blood, collected from a patient treated with radiotherapy plus ipilimumab. The chain links TRBV30 to TRBJ1-5; 7 nucleotides align to TRBD1. The clonotype was recovered from a human donor with non-small cell lung cancer whose response to radiotherapy plus ipilimumab could not be evaluated. Some clones in this sample may be carry-over from other donors' samples. CDR3 nucleotides: TGTGCCTGGAGTCAACAGGGGACTTTGAATCAGCCCCAGCATTTT. Translating gives CAWSQQGTLNQPQHF.